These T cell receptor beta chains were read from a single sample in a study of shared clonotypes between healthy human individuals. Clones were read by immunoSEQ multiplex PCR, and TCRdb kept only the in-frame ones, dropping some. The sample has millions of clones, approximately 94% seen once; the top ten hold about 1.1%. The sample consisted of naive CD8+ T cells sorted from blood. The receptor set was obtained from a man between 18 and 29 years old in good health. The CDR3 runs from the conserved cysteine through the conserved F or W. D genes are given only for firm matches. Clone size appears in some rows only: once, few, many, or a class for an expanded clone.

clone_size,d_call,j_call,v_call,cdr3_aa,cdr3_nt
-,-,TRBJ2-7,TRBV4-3,CASSQGTGYEQYF,TGCGCCAGCAGCCAGGGGACGGGCTACGAGCAGTACTTC
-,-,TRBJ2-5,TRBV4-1,CASSQGPGQETQYF,TGCGCCAGCAGCCAAGGGCCAGGGCAAGAGACCCAGTACTTC
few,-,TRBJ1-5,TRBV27,CASSTTGSAQPQHF,TGTGCCAGCAGTACTACAGGGTCTGCTCAGCCCCAGCATTTT
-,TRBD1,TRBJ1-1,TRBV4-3,CASSPGVTGGTEAFF,TGCGCCAGCAGCCCAGGGGTGACAGGGGGCACTGAAGCTTTCTTT
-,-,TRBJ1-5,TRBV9,CASSEGVGGGQPQHF,TGTGCCAGCAGCGAGGGCGTCGGAGGCGGTCAGCCCCAGCATTTT
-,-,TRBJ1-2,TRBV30,CASAEGYTF,TGTGCCTCGGCGGAGGGCTACACCTTC
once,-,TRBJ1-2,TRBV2,CASSELQPYGYTF,TGTGCCAGCAGTGAATTACAACCCTATGGCTACACCTTC
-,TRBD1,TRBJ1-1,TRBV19,CASKEGALGNTEAFF,TGTGCCAGTAAGGAGGGGGCTTTGGGGAACACTGAAGCTTTCTTT
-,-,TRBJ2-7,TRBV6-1,CASSEVMGAVYYEQYF,TGTGCCAGCAGTGAAGTAATGGGTGCGGTTTACTACGAGCAGTACTTC
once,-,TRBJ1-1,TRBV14,CASSPLPPTEAFF,TGTGCCAGCAGCCCGCTACCCCCCACTGAAGCTTTCTTT
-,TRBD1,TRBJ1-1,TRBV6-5,CASSSPGTGWSEAFF,TGTGCCAGCAGTTCCCCCGGGACAGGCTGGAGCGAAGCTTTCTTT
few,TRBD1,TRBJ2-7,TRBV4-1,CASSPGQAYEQYF,TGCGCCAGCAGCCCGGGACAGGCCTACGAGCAGTACTTC
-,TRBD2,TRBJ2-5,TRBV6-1,CASSEEVSGRMQETQYF,TGTGCCAGCAGTGAAGAGGTTAGCGGGAGGATGCAGGAGACCCAGTACTTC
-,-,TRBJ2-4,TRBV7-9,CASSLGSGTKNIQYF,TGTGCCAGCAGCTTGGGGTCTGGAACCAAAAACATTCAGTACTTC
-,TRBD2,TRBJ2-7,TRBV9,CASSPREDEQYF,TGTGCCAGCAGCCCCCGGGAGGACGAGCAGTACTTC
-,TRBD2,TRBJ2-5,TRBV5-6,CASSHLASGEETQYF,TGTGCCAGCAGCCACTTGGCTAGCGGGGAAGAGACCCAGTACTTC
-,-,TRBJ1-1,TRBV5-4,CASSLVGGNTEAFF,TGTGCCAGCAGCTTGGTTGGGGGAAACACTGAAGCTTTCTTT
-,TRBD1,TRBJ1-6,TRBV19,CASSIAAGGNSPLHF,TGTGCCAGTAGTATTGCGGCAGGGGGAAATTCACCCCTCCACTTT
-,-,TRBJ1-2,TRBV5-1,CASSLDWGLGYGYTF,TGCGCCAGCAGCTTGGATTGGGGTCTAGGCTATGGCTACACCTTC
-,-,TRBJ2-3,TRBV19,CASSLNSIDTQYF,TGTGCCAGTAGTTTAAATAGTATCGATACGCAGTATTTT
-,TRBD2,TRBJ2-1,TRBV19,CASSMRREREGPNEQFF,TGTGCCAGTAGTATGCGCAGGGAGCGGGAGGGCCCGAATGAGCAGTTCTTC
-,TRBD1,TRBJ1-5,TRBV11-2,CASWGQGFRSNQPQHF,TGTGCCAGCTGGGGACAGGGCTTTAGGAGCAATCAGCCCCAGCATTTT
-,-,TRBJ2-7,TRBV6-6,CASSNSNYLYEQYF,TGTGCCAGCAGTAACTCAAACTATCTCTACGAGCAGTACTTC
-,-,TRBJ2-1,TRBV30,CAWSVKGTYNEQFF,TGTGCCTGGAGTGTGAAGGGGACCTACAATGAGCAGTTCTTC
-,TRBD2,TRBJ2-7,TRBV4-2,CASSQDFGGAGYEQYF,TGTGCCAGCAGCCAAGATTTCGGGGGGGCCGGATACGAGCAGTACTTC
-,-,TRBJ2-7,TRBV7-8,CASSPLSTGAYEQYF,TGTGCCAGCAGCCCGCTTTCGACGGGAGCCTACGAGCAGTACTTC
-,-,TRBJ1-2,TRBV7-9,CASSFSTGTPNYGYTF,TGTGCCAGCAGCTTCTCAACCGGGACACCCAACTATGGCTACACCTTC
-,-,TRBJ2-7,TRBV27,CASRGGSSYEQYF,TGTGCCAGCAGGGGAGGTAGCTCCTACGAGCAGTACTTC
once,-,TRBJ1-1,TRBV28,CASSSGGTEAFF,TGTGCCAGCAGTTCCGGGGGGACTGAAGCTTTCTTT
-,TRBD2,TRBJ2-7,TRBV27,CASRSHPGLASEQYF,TGTGCCAGCAGATCTCATCCGGGACTAGCTTCCGAGCAGTACTTC
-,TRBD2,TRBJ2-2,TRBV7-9,CASSLTSGNTGELFF,TGTGCCAGCAGCCTGACTAGCGGGAACACCGGGGAGCTGTTTTTT
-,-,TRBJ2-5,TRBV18,CASSQGIEETQYF,TGTGCCAGCTCACAGGGGATCGAAGAGACCCAGTACTTC
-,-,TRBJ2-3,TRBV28,CASSGGTDTQYF,TGTGCCAGCAGTGGGGGGACAGATACGCAGTATTTT
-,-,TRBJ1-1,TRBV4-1,CASSRIQGNEAFF,TGCGCCAGCAGCCGAATACAGGGAAATGAAGCTTTCTTT
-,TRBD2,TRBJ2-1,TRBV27,CASNLLAEGSYNEQFF,TGTGCCAGCAACCTACTAGCGGAGGGCTCCTACAATGAGCAGTTCTTC
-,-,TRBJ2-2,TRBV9,CASSVMGTGELFF,TGTGCCAGCAGCGTAATGGGAACCGGGGAGCTGTTTTTT
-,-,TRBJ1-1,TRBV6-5,CASAEGTEAFF,TGTGCCAGCGCGGAAGGGACTGAAGCTTTCTTT
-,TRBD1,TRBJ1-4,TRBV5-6,CASRWTGEEKLFF,TGTGCCAGCAGGTGGACAGGGGAAGAAAAACTGTTTTTT
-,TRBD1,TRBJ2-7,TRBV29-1,CSVNTGVAYEQYF,TGCAGCGTTAATACAGGGGTCGCCTACGAGCAGTACTTC
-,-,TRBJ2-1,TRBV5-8,CASSFRTARVDNEQFF,TGTGCCAGCAGCTTCAGGACGGCCAGGGTCGACAATGAGCAGTTCTTC